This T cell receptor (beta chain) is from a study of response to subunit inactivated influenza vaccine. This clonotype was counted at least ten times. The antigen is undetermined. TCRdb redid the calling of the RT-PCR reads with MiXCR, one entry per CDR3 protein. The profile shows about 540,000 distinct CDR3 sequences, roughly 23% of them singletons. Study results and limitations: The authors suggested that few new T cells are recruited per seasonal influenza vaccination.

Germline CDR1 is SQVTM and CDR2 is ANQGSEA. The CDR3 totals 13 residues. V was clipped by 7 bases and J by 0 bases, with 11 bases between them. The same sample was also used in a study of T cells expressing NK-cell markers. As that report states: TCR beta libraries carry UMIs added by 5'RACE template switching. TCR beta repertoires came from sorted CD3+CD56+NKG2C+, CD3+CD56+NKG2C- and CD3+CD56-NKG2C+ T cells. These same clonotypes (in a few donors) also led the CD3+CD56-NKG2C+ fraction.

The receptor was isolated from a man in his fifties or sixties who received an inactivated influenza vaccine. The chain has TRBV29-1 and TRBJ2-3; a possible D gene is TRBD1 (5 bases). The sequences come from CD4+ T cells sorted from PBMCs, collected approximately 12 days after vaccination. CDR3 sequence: CSARQPSTDTQYF. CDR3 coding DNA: TGCAGCGCCAGACAGCCTAGCACAGATACGCAGTATTTT.